The next 7 T cell receptor beta chains were all read from a single sample in a study of a mutant IDH1 vaccine in newly diagnosed glioma. Time point defined: week 23, last vaccination. Topical imiquimod accompanied each vaccine dose, which consisted of 300 ug of mutant IDH1 20-mer peptide. Clones were sequenced by immunoSEQ multiplex PCR, and TCRdb holds only the in-frame ones, with some missing. The sample contains more than 20,000 clones, almost 85% of which appear only once. Their antigen targets remain unknown. Sequencing used PBMCs, obtained from a glioma patient whose treatment included an IDH1 peptide vaccine. Receptors originate from a man aged 25-45 years with glioma.

The chain carries TRBV18 and TRBJ1-2, with D perhaps matching TRBD1 (5 bases). The V end was cut by 0 bases, the J end by 0 bases, with 14 bases between. The germline gives CDR1 KGHSH, CDR2 LQKENI. CDR3 length equals 17 residues. CDR3 loop: CASSPPGLGVANYGYTF. CDR3 sequence (DNA): TGTGCCAGCTCACCACCAGGGTTAGGGGTAGCTAACTATGGCTACACCTTC.

The chain carries TRBV7-9 and TRBJ1-1, with D unclear. V was cut by 2 bases and J by 1 base, with 14 bases left in between. The germline V gene has CDR1 SEHNR and CDR2 FQNEAQ (reference sequence). This CDR3 is built from 16 residues. The CDR3 is CASSLSFGHSNTEAFF. The CDR3 DNA reads TGTGCCAGCAGCTTAAGTTTTGGGCATTCGAACACTGAAGCTTTCTTT.

The rearrangement uses TRBV5-1 and TRBJ1-5, with D unresolved. V lost 5 bases and J 0 bases, leaving 12 bases between the germline ends. Germline values: CDR1 SGHRS, CDR2 YFSETQ. The CDR3 length is 15 residues. Here the CDR3 DNA reads TGCGCCAGCAGACCTGACGGTTCTAGCAATCAGCCCCAGCATTTT. It translates to CASRPDGSSNQPQHF.

The genes are TRBV29-1 and TRBJ2-7; 7 bases line up with TRBD2. This CDR3 region has 15 residues. Trimming removed 0 bases from V and 6 bases from J; junction bases left unmatched: 11. The V gene's germline CDR1 is SQVTM and CDR2 ANQGSEA. The CDR3 reads CSVEEGRRGTPEQYF. As DNA, the CDR3 is TGCAGCGTTGAAGAGGGTAGGCGGGGGACTCCCGAGCAGTACTTC.

The V call is TRBV5-1, the J call TRBJ1-1; weak D call: TRBD1 (6 bases). Germline CDR1 SGHRS, CDR2 YFSETQ. The CDR3 covers 14 residues. The V and J ends lost 0 bases and 8 bases respectively, with 14 bases between them. As DNA, the CDR3 is TGCGCCAGCAGCTTGGCCTCTCAGGGGTCGGAAGCTTTCTTT. Amino acid sequence: CASSLASQGSEAFF.

The chain has TRBV5-1 and TRBJ1-1; weak D call: TRBD1 (6 bases). V lost 4 bases and J lost 1, with 17 bases in between. There are 16 residues in the CDR3. Looked up from germline, CDR1 is SGHRS and CDR2 is YFSETQ. The CDR3, as DNA: TGCGCCAGCAGCAGAACAGGGCTACTATCGAACACTGAAGCTTTCTTT. This encodes CASSRTGLLSNTEAFF.

The chain joins TRBV18 to TRBJ2-1, with D tentatively TRBD1 (7 bases). Germline assignment: CDR1 KGHSH and CDR2 LQKENI. The CDR3 loop spans 16 amino acids. V was shortened by 3 bases and J by 8 bases, with 20 bases between the two germline ends. The CDR3 DNA follows: TGTGCCAGCTCACCTGGAGGGAAAACAGGGGCATATGAGCAGTTCTTC. Translation: CASSPGGKTGAYEQFF.